The entry below gives a single TCR beta chain sequence along with its context. Antigen: not known. The protocol was immunoSEQ multiplex PCR, while the TCRdb copy is restricted to in-frame clones and leaves out a portion. The sample shows about 2,200,000 clones, 93% of them seen only once. The ends lost 5 bases at V and 1 base at J; junction bases unmatched: 11. Germline CDR1 is MNHEY and CDR2 is SMNVEV (reference sequence). There are 19 residues in the CDR3. The sample comes from a study of shared clonotypes between healthy human individuals. Study-wide results and caveats: There were few donors, and this limited the genetic and exposure-history diversity represented. For naive CD4 cells, approximately 5% of clonotypes were shared across a handful of donors. Sorted-subset sequencing was shown by rarefaction to be incomplete despite large depth.

The naive CD8 subset, CD45RO-negative cells positively selected for CCR7, excluded terminally differentiated effector memory CD45RA+ cells. Sample: naive CD8+ T cells from PBMCs. The chain couples TRBV27 to TRBJ2-6; 10 positions match TRBD1. This clonotype originated in a man younger than 35 in good health. Some clones in this sample may be carry-over from other donors' samples. In DNA form, the CDR3 reads TGTGCCAGCAGTCACCACCCGGGACAGGGGTCGTCTGGGGCCAACGTCCTGACTTTC. It is translated as CASSHHPGQGSSGANVLTF.